These 8 T cell receptor beta chains came from one sample sequenced in a study of blood T cell repertoires in COVID-19. Here immunoSEQ multiplex PCR was the method, and the copy in TCRdb shows in-frame clones only, minus some. Of roughly 250,000 clones in the sample, about four fifths were seen once. The specimen was peripheral blood. All receptors derive from a man aged 45-60 years with acute or convalescent COVID-19.

The genes are TRBV28 and TRBJ2-5; the match to TRBD1 covers 8 bases. Trimming took 3 bases from V and 3 from J; bases not matched to a gene: 3. Germline V lookup: CDR1 MDHEN, CDR2 SYDVKM. The CDR3 covers 14 residues. The chain's CDR3 is CASSFPDREETQYF. CDR3 in DNA: TGTGCCAGCAGTTTCCCGGACAGGGAAGAGACCCAGTACTTC.

This rearrangement joins TRBV24-1 to TRBJ2-7; a weak D match, TRBD1 (5 bases). CDR3 length: 18 residues. CDR1 is KGHDR and CDR2 is SFDVKD in the germline V gene. Trimming stripped 1 base from V and 0 bases from J, with 18 bases between. The chain's CDR3 is CATSDLRVKQGSSYEQYF. CDR3 sequence (DNA): TGTGCCACCAGTGATTTACGGGTTAAGCAGGGAAGCTCCTACGAGCAGTACTTC.

The V and J genes are TRBV9 and TRBJ2-3, with 10 nucleotides matching TRBD2. Losses at the gene ends were 4 bases for V and 2 bases for J; bases not matched to a gene: 7. Germline-derived CDR1 and CDR2 are SGDLS and YYNGEE. The CDR3 consists of 16 residues. The CDR3 loop is CASSPGLAEYTDTQYF. CDR3 nucleotides: TGTGCCAGCAGCCCAGGACTAGCGGAATACACAGATACGCAGTATTTT.

The chain recombines TRBV6-5 with TRBJ2-7, with D tentatively TRBD2 (6 bases). The CDR3 consists of 13 residues. Trimming took off 6 bases at V and 5 bases at J, with 14 bases between the two ends. Looked up from germline, CDR1 is MNHEY and CDR2 is SVGAGI. The CDR3 region is CASSPGGRDEQYF. As DNA, the CDR3 is TGTGCCAGCAGCCCCGGGGGAAGAGACGAGCAGTACTTC.

The chain employs TRBV5-1 and TRBJ1-1; weak D call: TRBD1 (5 bases). The CDR3 runs 14 residues. Germline V lookup: CDR1 SGHRS, CDR2 YFSETQ. V gave up 4 bases and J gave up 6 bases, with 16 bases separating them. In DNA form, the CDR3 reads TGCGCCAGCAGCCCCCGGGGGGGTGCGGCTGAAGCTTTCTTT. Protein: CASSPRGGAAEAFF.

The chain employs TRBV6-4 and TRBJ2-3, with TRBD2 identical over 9 bases. The V gene end was trimmed by 0 bases and the J gene end by 4 bases; junction bases not matched to a gene: 2. The CDR3 is 15 residues long. Germline V gives CDR1 MRHNA, CDR2 SNTAGT. The CDR3 loop reads CASSDSSGGADTQYF. In DNA, the CDR3 is TGTGCCAGCAGTGACTCTAGCGGGGGCGCAGATACGCAGTATTTT.

The chain has TRBV20-1 and TRBJ2-4; no reliable D call. Germline-derived CDR1 and CDR2 are DFQATT and SNEGSKA (reference sequence). The CDR3 runs 15 residues. Deletions cut 3 bases from V and 2 bases from J, with 14 bases between. In DNA, the CDR3 is TGCAGTGCTAGTGGTGGGTCAGGCACCAAAAACATTCAGTACTTC. Its protein product is CSASGGSGTKNIQYF.

The chain has TRBV5-4 and TRBJ1-4; TRBD1 agrees at 10 bases. The CDR3 loop spans 15 amino acids. After removal of 4 bases from V and 6 bases from J, the junction contained 6 bases not matched to a gene. Per germline, CDR1 SGHNT and CDR2 YYREEE (reference sequence). CDR3 nucleotides: TGTGCCAGCAGCGTCACCGGGACAGGGGATGAAAAACTGTTTTTT. Amino acids: CASSVTGTGDEKLFF.